The rows below give T cell receptor beta chains drawn from one sample of a study of beta chain features in type 1 diabetes. TCRdb's table, derived via immunoSEQ multiplex PCR, lists solely in-frame clones and lacks some. The table has 310,000 or so clones, around 9.7% seen once. The sequenced sample consisted of central memory CD4+ T cells from blood. These receptors were collected from a man younger than 40 with type 1 diabetes. The CDR3 runs from the conserved cysteine through the conserved F or W. The D gene is left open where the match is weak. Expanded clones get a size class; other rows say once, few or many, or leave the size out.

D	V	size	J	CDR3	DNA
-	TRBV11-2	few	TRBJ2-4	CASSLTMGLAKNIQYF	TGTGCCAGCAGCTTAACGATGGGACTAGCCAAAAACATTCAGTACTTC
TRBD1	TRBV7-2	few	TRBJ1-5	CASSADRGRAPQHF	TGTGCCAGCAGCGCTGACAGGGGGCGTGCGCCCCAGCATTTT
TRBD2	TRBV9	-	TRBJ2-7	CASSVGTTRGYEQYF	TGTGCCAGCAGCGTTGGGACTACGAGGGGCTACGAGCAGTACTTC
-	TRBV7-2	-	TRBJ1-3	CASSLEGRGPSGNTIYF	TGTGCCAGCAGCTTAGAGGGTAGGGGACCATCTGGAAACACCATATATTTT
-	TRBV7-2	-	TRBJ1-1	CASSLEGSLEAFF	TGTGCCAGCAGCTTAGAAGGTAGTCTTGAAGCTTTCTTT
TRBD1	TRBV18	few	TRBJ1-5	CASCAGGEQPQHF	TGTGCCAGCTGCGCAGGGGGGGAGCAGCCCCAGCATTTT
-	TRBV9	-	TRBJ1-5	CASSVPRGNDQPQHF	TGTGCCAGCAGCGTCCCCAGGGGCAATGACCAGCCCCAGCATTTT
-	TRBV18	many	TRBJ2-5	CASSLQGSQYF	TGTGCCAGCTCACTACAGGGATCCCAGTACTTC
-	TRBV2	many	TRBJ1-1	CASSENSGTEAFF	TGTGCCAGCAGTGAAAACTCGGGCACTGAAGCTTTCTTT
TRBD1	TRBV7-9	-	TRBJ2-7	CASSLGQVIDEQYF	TGTGCCAGCAGCTTGGGACAGGTAATAGACGAGCAGTACTTC
-	TRBV5-4	-	TRBJ1-1	CASSFDSAEAFF	TGTGCCAGCAGCTTCGACAGCGCTGAAGCTTTCTTT
-	TRBV7-9	-	TRBJ2-3	CASSPGSLDTQYF	TGTGCCAGCAGCCCCGGATCCCTAGATACGCAGTATTTT
-	TRBV7-2	few	TRBJ2-2	CASSRDSSNTGELFF	TGTGCCAGCAGCCGAGACTCTTCGAACACCGGGGAGCTGTTTTTT
-	TRBV28	-	TRBJ2-5	CASSLWQLHTQYF	TGTGCCAGCAGTTTATGGCAGCTCCACACCCAGTACTTC
TRBD1	TRBV5-4	-	TRBJ2-2	CASSLAGTGNTGELFF	TGTGCCAGCAGCTTGGCCGGGACAGGGAACACCGGGGAGCTGTTTTTT
-	TRBV6-1	few	TRBJ2-3	CASGDFQRNTQYF	TGTGCCAGCGGGGACTTCCAAAGAAATACGCAGTATTTT
-	TRBV6-5	once	TRBJ1-5	CASSSVTENQPQHF	TGTGCCAGCAGTTCCGTTACAGAGAATCAGCCCCAGCATTTT
TRBD2	TRBV19	few	TRBJ2-3	CASTNPGGGTDTQYF	TGTGCCAGTACCAACCCCGGGGGGGGCACAGATACGCAGTATTTT
TRBD1	TRBV18	-	TRBJ1-6	CASSRQQGESPLHF	TGTGCCAGCTCACGGCAGCAGGGGGAGTCACCCCTCCACTTT
-	TRBV19	-	TRBJ1-3	CASSIRGAGGNTIYF	TGTGCCAGTAGTATCCGGGGGGCTGGTGGAAACACCATATATTTT
TRBD2	TRBV27	-	TRBJ2-1	CASSLSLSGGLNEQFF	TGTGCCAGCAGTTTAAGTCTGAGCGGGGGGCTCAATGAGCAGTTCTTC
-	TRBV13	many	TRBJ1-3	CASSPGSSGNTIYF	TGTGCCAGCAGCCCCGGTAGCTCTGGAAACACCATATATTTT